This entry lists 18 T cell receptor beta chains sequenced from one sample in a study of Graves' ophthalmopathy and Graves' hyperthyroidism. RNA served as the template for amplifying TCR beta CDR3 regions. Scientists carried out first-round RT-PCR using HTBI primers and then a second-round multiplex PCR. MiXCR, run by TCRdb on the multiplex PCR reads, gives a single entry per CDR3 protein. This sample has around 520,000 distinct CDR3 sequences, with roughly 39% found just once. Sequencing was carried out using peripheral blood or thyroid tissue (not recorded which). Source of these receptors: an adult man with Graves' hyperthyroidism.

This clonotype was observed a single time. This chain links TRBV20-1 with TRBJ2-5; D may be TRBD1 or TRBD2 (5 bases each). The V end lost 0 bases, the J end lost 2 bases, and 13 bases lay between the germline ends. Germline V gene data show CDR1 as DFQATT and CDR2 as SNEGSKA (reference sequence). The CDR3 length is 15 residues. The CDR3 spells CSARDRREHQETQYF. The CDR3 nucleotides are TGCAGTGCTAGAGATCGCAGGGAGCATCAAGAGACCCAGTACTTC.

The V gene is TRBV15, the J gene TRBJ2-1, with D hard to call. Trimming cost V 0 bases and J 8 bases, with 11 bases left between them. The CDR3 is 14 amino acids. CDR1 LNHNV and CDR2 YYDKDF come from the germline V gene (reference sequence). As DNA, the CDR3 is TGTGCCACCAGCAGAGATCCCCTGAGCGATGAGCAGTTCTTC. It specifies CATSRDPLSDEQFF.

Comments on this clonotype: A junction end diverges from the germline sequence, so it may reflect a read error. CDR3 coding DNA: TGCGCCAGCAGCTTTCGGGGAGGGACCTACGAGCAGAACTTC. Protein: CASSFRGGTYEQNF. The chain is built from TRBV7-9 and TRBJ2-7; 7 nucleotides agree with TRBD2. CDR1 and CDR2 from the germline V gene are SEHNR and FQNEAQ (reference sequence). There are 14 residues in the CDR3.

In this sample, this clonotype turned up many times. The CDR3 protein is CASDDTGDRQPQHF. In nucleotides, the CDR3 is TGTGCCAGCGACGATACCGGTGACAGGCAGCCCCAGCATTTT. The chain links TRBV10-3 to TRBJ1-5; tentatively, D is TRBD1 (6 bases). Trimming cost V 10 bases and J 7 bases, with 20 bases left between them. The CDR3 is 14 amino acids. The V gene's germline CDR1 is ENHRY and CDR2 SYGVKD.

This clonotype was picked up many times. V and J are TRBV5-5 and TRBJ1-6; no reliable D call. CDR3 length: 13 residues. V was clipped by 1 base and J by 16 bases, with 15 bases between them. Looked up from germline, CDR1 is SGHKS and CDR2 is YYEKEE (reference sequence). CDR3 protein: CASSLSETTRLHF. Written as DNA, the CDR3 is TGTGCCAGCAGCTTGTCCGAGACAACGCGGCTCCACTTT.

Turning to this clonotype: A read error may explain this, as a much larger clone is one base away. The chain combines TRBV5-6 with TRBJ1-2; 8 nucleotides match TRBD1. CDR3 size: 15 residues. J gave up 7 bases and V 3 bases, and 11 bases lay outside the gene matches. Germline V gene sequence: CDR1 SGHDT, CDR2 YYEEEE. CDR3 loop: CASSWAGGRLGGYTF. CDR3 DNA sequence: TGTGCCAGCAGCTGGGCAGGGGGCCGTCTGGGTGGCTACACCTTC. The variable domain in full, completed from reference TRBV5-6 and TRBJ1-2, reads DAGVTQSPTHLIKTRGQQVTLRCSPKSGHDTVSWYQQALGQGPQFIFQYYEEEERQRGNFPDRFSGHQFPNYSSELNVNALLLGDSALYLCASSWAGGRLGGYTFGSGTRLTVV.

Comments on this clonotype: The CDR3 does not close with the conserved phenylalanine or tryptophan, likely indicating a read error. The V call is TRBV6-5, the J call TRBJ1-2; a possible D gene is TRBD1 (5 bases). Germline loops: CDR1 MNHEY, CDR2 SVGAGI. Deletions cut 5 bases from V and 0 bases from J, with 16 bases between. The CDR3 is 16 residues long. This chain's CDR3 is CASSEQAGITNYGYTS. In DNA, the CDR3 is TGTGCCAGCAGTGAACAGGCAGGGATTACTAACTATGGCTACACCTCC.

The CDR3: CASTEGPNYGYTF. The CDR3 nucleotides are TGTGCCAGCACCGAGGGCCCGAACTATGGCTACACCTTC. The V call is TRBV11-3, the J call TRBJ1-2; D gene unclear. The CDR3 runs 13 residues. Trimming shortened V by 7 bases and J by 2 bases, and 11 bases separated the two germline ends. Germline CDR1 is SGHNT and CDR2 is YENEEA.

This clonotype was detected many times. The chain has TRBV12-3 or TRBV12-4 and TRBJ2-7, with D perhaps TRBD2 (5 bases). V was trimmed by 4 bases and J by 3 bases, leaving 7 bases between them. The CDR3 loop spans 12 amino acids. CDR3 amino acids: CASSSGFYEQYF. The CDR3 DNA follows: TGTGCCAGCAGTTCGGGGTTCTACGAGCAGTACTTC.

The chain recombines TRBV7-9 with TRBJ2-3, with D unclear. This CDR3 comprises 13 residues. Trimming left V 1 base short and J 4 bases short, with 6 bases between. The germline gives CDR1 SEHNR, CDR2 FQNEAQ (reference sequence). The CDR3 DNA sequence: TGTGCCAGCAGCTTAGACGAGGCAGATACGCAGTATTTT. Its translation is CASSLDEADTQYF.

This chain uses TRBV25-1 with TRBJ2-7; TRBD1 matches at 7 bases. V gave up 11 bases and J gave up 0 bases; unmatched junction bases: 4. Germline assignment: CDR1 MGHDK and CDR2 SYGVNS. This CDR3 spans 12 amino acids. CDR3 region: CAEDRDSYEQYF. In nucleotides, the CDR3 is TGTGCCGAAGACAGGGACTCCTACGAGCAGTACTTC.

This clonotype was counted only a few times. The J gene is TRBJ2-1, the V gene TRBV7-9, with 12 bases matching TRBD2. V shed 3 bases and J 6 bases; nucleotides not matched to a gene: 6. This CDR3 region has 16 residues. The germline V gene has CDR1 SEHNR and CDR2 FQNEAQ (reference sequence). CDR3 amino acids: CASSFPASGRANEQFF. The CDR3 coding sequence is TGTGCCAGCAGCTTCCCAGCTAGCGGGAGGGCCAATGAGCAGTTCTTC.

In its sample, this clonotype was seen many times. V usage is TRBV12-3 or TRBV12-4 and J usage is TRBJ1-5; a weak D match, TRBD1 (6 bases). The germline V and J ends were trimmed by 6 bases and 0 bases, with 12 bases remaining between them. The CDR3 covers 15 residues. CDR3 protein: CASSIDRPSNQPQHF. CDR3 nucleotide sequence: TGTGCCAGCAGCATCGACAGGCCTAGCAATCAGCCCCAGCATTTT.

V and J are TRBV12-3 or TRBV12-4 and TRBJ2-6, with 11 bases lining up with TRBD2. After removal of 5 bases from V and 0 bases from J, the junction contained 9 bases not matched to a gene. The CDR3 runs 19 residues. CDR3 nucleotides: TGTGCCAGCAGTCCGACTAGCGGGACGACCCCCTCTGGGGCCAACGTCCTGACTTTC. Protein product: CASSPTSGTTPSGANVLTF.

This clonotype was picked up many times. The chain couples TRBV12-3 or TRBV12-4 to TRBJ2-7; TRBD1 aligns across 7 bases. This CDR3 contains 13 residues. V lost 9 bases, J lost 2 bases, and 7 bases stayed unmatched. CDR3 coding DNA: TGTGCCAGACCGGGACAGAGAACCTACGAGCAGTACTTC. This sequence encodes CARPGQRTYEQYF.

The chain couples TRBV20-1 to TRBJ1-5; 12 bases agree with TRBD1. The CDR3 runs 14 residues. In germline, CDR1 is DFQATT, CDR2 SNEGSKA (reference sequence). With V trimmed by 3 bases and J by 11 bases, 8 bases remained unmatched. CDR3 nucleotide sequence: TGCAGTGCTAGGGGACAGGGGGCCCAAGAGACCCAGCATTTT. Encoded protein: CSARGQGAQETQHF.

There are many counts of this clonotype. The chain recombines TRBV19 with TRBJ1-6, with D perhaps matching TRBD1 (6 bases). This CDR3 has 15 amino acids. CDR1 and CDR2 (germline): LNHDA, SQIVND (reference sequence). Trimming pared 1 base from V and 6 bases from J, leaving 10 bases between. CDR3 coding DNA: TGTGCCAGTAGTATAGGGAACAGGGTTAATTCACCCCTCCACTTT. It is translated as CASSIGNRVNSPLHF.

There are many counts of this clonotype. V gene TRBV29-1 combines with J gene TRBJ2-2; TRBD1 matches 10 bases. The CDR3 consists of 16 residues. Germline V gives CDR1 SQVTM, CDR2 ANQGSEA. V lost 4 bases, J lost 7 bases, and 12 bases stayed unmatched. The CDR3 sequence is CSVALLGTGVSGELFF. CDR3 DNA sequence: TGCAGCGTTGCTTTACTGGGGACAGGGGTGAGCGGGGAGCTGTTTTTT.